This T cell receptor beta chain was sequenced in a study of T cell responses to AZD1222 COVID-19 vaccine. General observations from the study: A rise in Spike-specific TCR breadth and depth followed two AZD1222 doses. White British ancestry dominated among donors, who included more females, and clonal diversity was possibly underestimated. CD4 TCRs linked to vaccination spanned spike, dominating at 160-218 and 743-854.

With regard to this clone: Its antigen is currently unknown.

Trimming removed 2 bases from V and 8 bases from J, with 9 bases in between. Germline assignment: CDR1 GTSNPN and CDR2 SVGIG (reference sequence). The CDR3 covers 12 residues. Sequencing used immunoSEQ multiplex PCR; TCRdb keeps in-frame clones, though not all of them. The sample has more than 95,000 clones, 70% to 90% seen once. This clonotype originated in an adult in good health. The chain carries TRBV30 and TRBJ1-4; TRBD1 might be the D (5 bases). Sequencing used peripheral blood, obtained on day 0 of AZD1222 vaccination. DNA for the CDR3: TGTGCCTGGAGTATGGGGGAAGAAAAACTGTTTTTT. This gives the protein CAWSMGEEKLFF.